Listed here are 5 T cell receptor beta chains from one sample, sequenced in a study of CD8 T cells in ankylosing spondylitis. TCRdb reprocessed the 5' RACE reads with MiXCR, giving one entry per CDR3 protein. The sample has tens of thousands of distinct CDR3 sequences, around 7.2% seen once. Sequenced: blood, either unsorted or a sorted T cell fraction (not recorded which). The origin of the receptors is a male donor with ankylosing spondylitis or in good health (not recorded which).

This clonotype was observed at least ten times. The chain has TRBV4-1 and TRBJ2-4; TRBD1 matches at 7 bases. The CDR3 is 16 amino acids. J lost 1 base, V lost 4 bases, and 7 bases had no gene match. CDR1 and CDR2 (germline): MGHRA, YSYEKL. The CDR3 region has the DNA TGCGCCAGCAGCCCCCGCGACAGGGTGGCCAAAAACATTCAGTACTTC. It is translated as CASSPRDRVAKNIQYF.

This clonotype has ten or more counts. CDR3 in DNA: TGTGCCAGCAGCTTAGGGATGAAAGAGACCCAGTACTTC. Translation: CASSLGMKETQYF. The chain uses TRBV11-2 and TRBJ2-5; D remains ambiguous. Germline assignment: CDR1 SGHAT and CDR2 FQNNGV. CDR3 length: 13 amino acids. The V and J ends lost 1 base and 3 bases respectively, with 6 bases between them.

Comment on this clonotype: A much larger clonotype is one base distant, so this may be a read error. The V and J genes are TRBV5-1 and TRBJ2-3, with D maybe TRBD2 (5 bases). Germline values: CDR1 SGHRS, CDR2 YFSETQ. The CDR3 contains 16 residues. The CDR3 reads CTSSLGSWAATDTQYF. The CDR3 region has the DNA TGCACCAGCAGCTTGGGGAGTTGGGCGGCTACAGATACGCAGTATTTT.

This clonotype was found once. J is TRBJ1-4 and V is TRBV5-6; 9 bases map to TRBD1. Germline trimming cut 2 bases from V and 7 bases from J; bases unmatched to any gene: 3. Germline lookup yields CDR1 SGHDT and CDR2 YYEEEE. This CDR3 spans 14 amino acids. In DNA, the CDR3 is TGTGCCAGCAGCTTCGGGACAGGGAGTGAAAAACTGTTTTTT. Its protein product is CASSFGTGSEKLFF.

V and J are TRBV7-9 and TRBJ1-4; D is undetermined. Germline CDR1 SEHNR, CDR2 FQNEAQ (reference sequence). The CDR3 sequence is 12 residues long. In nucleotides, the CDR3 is TGTGCGACCGTCGGAGGAGGTGAAAAACTGTTTTTT. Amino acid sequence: CATVGGGEKLFF.